This is a list of T cell receptor beta chains from one sample in a study of cytomegalovirus exposure and HLA in healthy donors. Some clones are missing from TCRdb's copy, which holds only in-frame ones; the method was immunoSEQ multiplex PCR. Among about 140,000 clones listed, roughly 83% were seen once. Sequencing was carried out using PBMCs. Source of these receptors: a man in his forties in good health and CMV-seropositive. CDR3s include the opening cysteine and the closing phenylalanine or tryptophan. D genes are given only for firm matches.

cdr3_length: 16; d_call: NA; v_call: TRBV9; cdr3_aa: CASSVEWGGRPYEQYF
cdr3_length: 11; d_call: NA; v_call: TRBV11-3; cdr3_aa: CASSASGKLFF
cdr3_length: 13; d_call: TRBD1; v_call: TRBV5-1; cdr3_aa: CASSLDRANEQYF
cdr3_length: 15; d_call: TRBD1; v_call: TRBV5-1; cdr3_aa: CASSLSWTGIGEQYF
cdr3_length: 15; d_call: NA; v_call: TRBV7-9; cdr3_aa: CASSSMSGMDSPLHF
cdr3_length: 16; d_call: TRBD1; v_call: TRBV18; cdr3_aa: CASSPQETGGGEKLFF
cdr3_length: 14; d_call: TRBD1; v_call: TRBV6-5; cdr3_aa: CASRQTGGEEKLFF
cdr3_length: 15; d_call: NA; v_call: TRBV12-5; cdr3_aa: CASGPRGGGYNEQFF
cdr3_length: 13; d_call: NA; v_call: TRBV6-5; cdr3_aa: CASSNRRGYEQYF
cdr3_length: 15; d_call: NA; v_call: TRBV5-1; cdr3_aa: CASSLMGVSNQPQHF
cdr3_length: 14; d_call: TRBD2; v_call: TRBV6-5; cdr3_aa: CASAEASGTYEQYF
cdr3_length: 14; d_call: NA; v_call: TRBV29-1; cdr3_aa: CSGMKGRPGDIQYF
cdr3_length: 14; d_call: NA; v_call: TRBV27; cdr3_aa: CASSPRGRATEAFF
cdr3_length: 14; d_call: TRBD2; v_call: TRBV12-5; cdr3_aa: CASGRGLAWETQYF
cdr3_length: 15; d_call: TRBD2; v_call: TRBV7-8; cdr3_aa: CASSSTGRASYEQYF
cdr3_length: 18; d_call: TRBD1; v_call: TRBV7-9; cdr3_aa: CASSFRKPGQGALRSQYF
cdr3_length: 16; d_call: TRBD2; v_call: TRBV9; cdr3_aa: CASSVDPGRSAYEQYF
cdr3_length: 12; d_call: NA; v_call: TRBV5-5; cdr3_aa: CASSWEGRGYTF
cdr3_length: 14; d_call: TRBD2; v_call: TRBV5-1; cdr3_aa: CASSFRVGGSVQFF
cdr3_length: 16; d_call: TRBD2; v_call: TRBV9; cdr3_aa: CASSVVASGGANEQFF
cdr3_length: 20; d_call: NA; v_call: TRBV4-1; cdr3_aa: CASSRQGQRGKLNSGNTIYF
cdr3_length: 14; d_call: TRBD1; v_call: TRBV6-5; cdr3_aa: CASSKRQGRQPQHF
cdr3_length: 14; d_call: TRBD2; v_call: TRBV30; cdr3_aa: CAGSGTSEYNEQFF
cdr3_length: 13; d_call: NA; v_call: TRBV5-1; cdr3_aa: CASSLGHSYEQYF
cdr3_length: 13; d_call: TRBD1; v_call: TRBV27; cdr3_aa: CASSTDRVRGYTF
cdr3_length: 14; d_call: TRBD1; v_call: TRBV5-6; cdr3_aa: CASSLTGGHGELFF
cdr3_length: 13; d_call: TRBD1; v_call: TRBV4-3; cdr3_aa: CASSFDRGGEQYF
cdr3_length: 18; d_call: TRBD2; v_call: TRBV5-1; cdr3_aa: CASSLFRGSSGSGYEQYF
cdr3_length: 19; d_call: TRBD1; v_call: TRBV7-3; cdr3_aa: CASSSSPGTGGRISYEQYF
cdr3_length: 14; d_call: TRBD1; v_call: TRBV29-1; cdr3_aa: CSVGRQGAGNEQFF
cdr3_length: 13; d_call: NA; v_call: TRBV9; cdr3_aa: CASGIQGKRGYTF
cdr3_length: 14; d_call: NA; v_call: TRBV7-9; cdr3_aa: CASSLRANSYEQYF
cdr3_length: 15; d_call: TRBD1; v_call: TRBV15; cdr3_aa: CATSRGTGGSYEQYF
cdr3_length: 14; d_call: NA; v_call: TRBV7-9; cdr3_aa: CASSLWGLDYGYTF
cdr3_length: 14; d_call: NA; v_call: TRBV6-6; cdr3_aa: CASLGVAGNQPQHF
cdr3_length: 14; d_call: TRBD1; v_call: TRBV6-5; cdr3_aa: CASSYRTGDTEAFF
cdr3_length: 15; d_call: NA; v_call: TRBV6-4; cdr3_aa: CASSGLRGIADEQYF